This is a list of T cell receptor beta chains from one sample in a study of cytomegalovirus exposure and HLA in healthy donors. Sequencing used immunoSEQ multiplex PCR; TCRdb keeps in-frame clones, though not all of them. The table records over 200,000 clones, 70% to 85% of them present only once. Sequenced: PBMCs. The receptors were gathered from a woman aged 40 to 50 in good health and CMV-seronegative. CDR3s include the opening cysteine and the closing phenylalanine or tryptophan. Each record gives: D gene, J gene, clone size, V gene, CDR3 protein, CDR3 DNA. A D gene is named only where the DNA matches it firmly. Clone size is not always given. Where it is, it says once, few, many or a class for expanded clones.

d_gene: .; j_gene: TRBJ2-7; abundance: .; v_gene: TRBV15; CDR3aa: CATSRDLDSFYEQYF; CDR3nt: TGTGCCACCAGCAGAGATTTAGACAGCTTCTACGAGCAGTACTTC
d_gene: TRBD2; j_gene: TRBJ2-7; abundance: .; v_gene: TRBV20-1; CDR3aa: CRETSGPKQYF; CDR3nt: TGCAGAGAGACTAGCGGACCTAAGCAGTACTTC
d_gene: .; j_gene: TRBJ1-5; abundance: .; v_gene: TRBV10-3; CDR3aa: CAISESATGSNQPQHF; CDR3nt: TGTGCCATCAGTGAGTCCGCGACAGGAAGCAATCAGCCCCAGCATTTT
d_gene: TRBD2; j_gene: TRBJ2-7; abundance: .; v_gene: TRBV18; CDR3aa: CASSLGTNYEQYF; CDR3nt: TGTGCCAGCTCACTCGGGACTAACTACGAGCAGTACTTC
d_gene: .; j_gene: TRBJ1-1; abundance: .; v_gene: TRBV5-1; CDR3aa: CASSGGESANTEAFF; CDR3nt: TGCGCCAGCAGCGGAGGGGAGAGCGCGAACACTGAAGCTTTCTTT
d_gene: .; j_gene: TRBJ2-5; abundance: .; v_gene: TRBV19; CDR3aa: CASSITGKETQYF; CDR3nt: TGTGCCAGTAGTATAACGGGGAAAGAGACCCAGTACTTC
d_gene: TRBD1; j_gene: TRBJ2-7; abundance: once; v_gene: TRBV30; CDR3aa: CAWSVQGSHEQYF; CDR3nt: TGTGCCTGGAGTGTACAGGGGTCCCACGAGCAGTACTTC
d_gene: .; j_gene: TRBJ2-7; abundance: .; v_gene: TRBV9; CDR3aa: CASSSGTTYEQYF; CDR3nt: TGTGCCAGCAGCTCCGGGACAACCTACGAGCAGTACTTC
d_gene: .; j_gene: TRBJ2-6; abundance: .; v_gene: TRBV5-4; CDR3aa: CASSPPLGAGANVLTF; CDR3nt: TGTGCCAGCAGCCCCCCGCTGGGCGCTGGGGCCAACGTCCTGACTTTC
d_gene: .; j_gene: TRBJ2-2; abundance: .; v_gene: TRBV11-2; CDR3aa: CASSVSGELFF; CDR3nt: TGTGCCAGCAGCGTTAGTGGGGAGCTGTTTTTT
d_gene: TRBD2; j_gene: TRBJ2-5; abundance: .; v_gene: TRBV7-8; CDR3aa: CASSPTSGGHRDKETQYF; CDR3nt: TGTGCCAGCAGCCCCACTAGCGGGGGACATAGGGATAAAGAGACCCAGTACTTC
d_gene: .; j_gene: TRBJ2-3; abundance: .; v_gene: TRBV7-8; CDR3aa: CASSPYRSGASTDTQYF; CDR3nt: TGTGCCAGCAGCCCATACAGAAGCGGAGCTAGCACAGATACGCAGTATTTT
d_gene: TRBD2; j_gene: TRBJ2-7; abundance: .; v_gene: TRBV30; CDR3aa: CAWGLRMGLSNEQYF; CDR3nt: TGTGCCTGGGGTCTACGGATGGGACTAAGCAACGAGCAGTACTTC
d_gene: .; j_gene: TRBJ1-2; abundance: .; v_gene: TRBV7-9; CDR3aa: CSSSSQAGGYTF; CDR3nt: TGTTCCAGCAGCTCCCAAGCAGGTGGCTACACCTTC
d_gene: .; j_gene: TRBJ2-2; abundance: .; v_gene: TRBV15; CDR3aa: CATIPGGRGVTGELFF; CDR3nt: TGTGCCACCATCCCAGGAGGCAGGGGGGTTACCGGGGAGCTGTTTTTT
d_gene: .; j_gene: TRBJ2-5; abundance: .; v_gene: TRBV15; CDR3aa: CATSRVPHSGETQYF; CDR3nt: TGTGCCACCAGCAGAGTCCCCCACTCCGGGGAGACCCAGTACTTC
d_gene: TRBD1; j_gene: TRBJ1-1; abundance: .; v_gene: TRBV4-2; CDR3aa: CASSQTGTGIVTEAFF; CDR3nt: TGTGCCAGCAGCCAGACCGGGACAGGGATAGTAACTGAAGCTTTCTTT
d_gene: .; j_gene: TRBJ1-2; abundance: .; v_gene: TRBV18; CDR3aa: CASSPPNSGYGYTF; CDR3nt: TGTGCCAGCTCACCACCGAACAGCGGCTATGGCTACACCTTC
d_gene: TRBD2; j_gene: TRBJ2-5; abundance: once; v_gene: TRBV5-4; CDR3aa: CASSERGGQETQYF; CDR3nt: TGTGCCAGCAGCGAGCGGGGGGGACAAGAGACCCAGTACTTC
d_gene: TRBD1; j_gene: TRBJ1-2; abundance: .; v_gene: TRBV27; CDR3aa: CASSTGQGRGYGYTF; CDR3nt: TGTGCCAGCAGTACCGGACAGGGCCGGGGCTATGGCTACACCTTC
d_gene: TRBD1; j_gene: TRBJ1-2; abundance: .; v_gene: TRBV6-6; CDR3aa: CASRRQGSDRGYTF; CDR3nt: TGTGCCAGCAGAAGACAGGGGAGTGATCGCGGCTACACCTTC
d_gene: TRBD1; j_gene: TRBJ2-7; abundance: .; v_gene: TRBV11-3; CDR3aa: CASRDRGIPYEQYF; CDR3nt: TGTGCCAGCAGGGACAGGGGCATTCCCTACGAGCAGTACTTC
d_gene: .; j_gene: TRBJ1-2; abundance: few; v_gene: TRBV28; CDR3aa: CASSGPQPGGYTF; CDR3nt: TGTGCCAGCAGTGGCCCCCAACCAGGTGGCTACACCTTC
d_gene: .; j_gene: TRBJ2-3; abundance: .; v_gene: TRBV9; CDR3aa: CASSSRQADTQYF; CDR3nt: TGTGCCAGCAGCTCCAGACAGGCAGATACGCAGTATTTT
d_gene: TRBD1; j_gene: TRBJ1-6; abundance: .; v_gene: TRBV19; CDR3aa: CASSIDGTGASPLHF; CDR3nt: TGTGCCAGTAGTATTGACGGGACAGGAGCTTCACCCCTCCACTTT
d_gene: TRBD1; j_gene: TRBJ2-7; abundance: .; v_gene: TRBV9; CDR3aa: CASSPRQGDFDEQYF; CDR3nt: TGTGCCAGCAGCCCCCGACAGGGGGATTTCGACGAGCAGTACTTC
d_gene: TRBD2; j_gene: TRBJ2-1; abundance: .; v_gene: TRBV30; CDR3aa: CAWSKRGGLGNEQFF; CDR3nt: TGTGCCTGGAGCAAGCGGGGGGGCCTGGGCAATGAGCAGTTCTTC
d_gene: TRBD1; j_gene: TRBJ2-7; abundance: .; v_gene: TRBV18; CDR3aa: CASSPPGSQGEGEQYF; CDR3nt: TGTGCCAGCTCACCACCAGGTTCACAGGGGGAAGGAGAGCAGTACTTC
d_gene: .; j_gene: TRBJ2-1; abundance: .; v_gene: TRBV7-2; CDR3aa: CASSLRSYNEQFF; CDR3nt: TGTGCCAGCAGCTTACGGTCCTACAATGAGCAGTTCTTC
d_gene: .; j_gene: TRBJ2-4; abundance: .; v_gene: TRBV5-6; CDR3aa: CASSFRSSAIAKNIQYF; CDR3nt: TGTGCCAGCAGCTTTAGGTCTTCAGCGATTGCCAAAAACATTCAGTACTTC
d_gene: .; j_gene: TRBJ1-1; abundance: .; v_gene: TRBV30; CDR3aa: CAWSPLRETFF; CDR3nt: TGTGCCTGGAGTCCTCTGAGGGAAACTTTCTTT
d_gene: .; j_gene: TRBJ1-3; abundance: .; v_gene: TRBV6-1; CDR3aa: CASSELSVGNTIYF; CDR3nt: TGTGCCAGCAGTGAACTTTCTGTAGGAAACACCATATATTTT
d_gene: .; j_gene: TRBJ1-2; abundance: once; v_gene: TRBV6-5; CDR3aa: CASSSGDAAAVHGYTF; CDR3nt: TGTGCCAGCAGTTCCGGCGATGCCGCGGCGGTCCATGGCTACACCTTC
d_gene: TRBD1; j_gene: TRBJ1-4; abundance: few; v_gene: TRBV7-9; CDR3aa: CASSSYGQGQATNEKLFF; CDR3nt: TGTGCCAGCAGCTCCTATGGACAGGGGCAGGCAACTAATGAAAAACTGTTTTTT
d_gene: .; j_gene: TRBJ1-1; abundance: .; v_gene: TRBV27; CDR3aa: CASSLWGLNTEAFF; CDR3nt: TGTGCCAGCAGTTTATGGGGGCTCAACACTGAAGCTTTCTTT
d_gene: .; j_gene: TRBJ2-5; abundance: .; v_gene: TRBV28; CDR3aa: CASSLGETQYF; CDR3nt: TGTGCCAGCAGTTTAGGCGAGACCCAGTACTTC
d_gene: .; j_gene: TRBJ2-7; abundance: .; v_gene: TRBV2; CDR3aa: CASSVTAVHYEQYF; CDR3nt: TGTGCCAGCAGTGTAACCGCAGTCCACTACGAGCAGTACTTC
d_gene: TRBD2; j_gene: TRBJ2-7; abundance: .; v_gene: TRBV6-6; CDR3aa: CASSQTSAYLSYEQYF; CDR3nt: TGTGCCAGCAGCCAGACTAGCGCCTACCTCTCCTACGAGCAGTACTTC
d_gene: TRBD2; j_gene: TRBJ2-7; abundance: .; v_gene: TRBV10-3; CDR3aa: CAIGLAGTNYEQYF; CDR3nt: TGTGCCATTGGACTAGCGGGGACAAACTACGAGCAGTACTTC
d_gene: .; j_gene: TRBJ1-5; abundance: .; v_gene: TRBV13; CDR3aa: CASSPGPGRGKNQPQHF; CDR3nt: TGTGCCAGCAGCCCAGGGCCCGGCAGGGGAAAGAATCAGCCCCAGCATTTT
d_gene: .; j_gene: TRBJ1-4; abundance: once; v_gene: TRBV18; CDR3aa: CASSYSGELFF; CDR3nt: TGTGCCAGCTCATACTCGGGAGAACTGTTTTTT
d_gene: .; j_gene: TRBJ1-2; abundance: once; v_gene: TRBV28; CDR3aa: CASRSAENYGYTF; CDR3nt: TGTGCCAGCAGGTCGGCGGAGAACTATGGCTACACCTTC
d_gene: TRBD1; j_gene: TRBJ1-1; abundance: few; v_gene: TRBV5-6; CDR3aa: CASSSNRGTNTEAFF; CDR3nt: TGTGCCAGCAGCAGTAACAGGGGAACGAACACTGAAGCTTTCTTT
d_gene: .; j_gene: TRBJ1-2; abundance: .; v_gene: TRBV6-6; CDR3aa: CASSPAGGARGYGYTF; CDR3nt: TGTGCCAGCAGTCCCGCGGGGGGGGCGCGGGGCTATGGCTACACCTTC
d_gene: .; j_gene: TRBJ1-2; abundance: .; v_gene: TRBV5-4; CDR3aa: CASSPVWGEDGYTF; CDR3nt: TGTGCCAGCAGCCCCGTCTGGGGGGAGGATGGCTACACCTTC
d_gene: .; j_gene: TRBJ1-3; abundance: .; v_gene: TRBV11-3; CDR3aa: CASSTQDRPGNTIYF; CDR3nt: TGTGCCAGCAGCACGCAGGACAGACCTGGAAACACCATATATTTT
d_gene: TRBD1; j_gene: TRBJ1-2; abundance: .; v_gene: TRBV2; CDR3aa: CASKLTSGGTGYTF; CDR3nt: TGTGCCAGCAAACTGACGTCAGGGGGCACTGGCTACACCTTC
d_gene: TRBD2; j_gene: TRBJ2-5; abundance: few; v_gene: TRBV9; CDR3aa: CASASSGSRVGETQYF; CDR3nt: TGTGCCAGCGCGAGTAGCGGGTCTCGGGTAGGGGAGACCCAGTACTTC
d_gene: TRBD1; j_gene: TRBJ2-3; abundance: .; v_gene: TRBV6-5; CDR3aa: CASNTTGATDTQYF; CDR3nt: TGTGCCAGCAACACTACAGGGGCCACAGATACGCAGTATTTT
d_gene: TRBD1; j_gene: TRBJ2-6; abundance: .; v_gene: TRBV7-3; CDR3aa: CASSLVPPLDRAGANVLTF; CDR3nt: TGTGCCAGCAGCTTAGTACCCCCCTTGGACAGGGCCGGGGCCAACGTCCTGACTTTC
d_gene: .; j_gene: TRBJ2-7; abundance: .; v_gene: TRBV5-1; CDR3aa: CASSLAAGKTYEQYF; CDR3nt: TGCGCCAGCAGCTTGGCGGCAGGAAAAACCTACGAGCAGTACTTC
d_gene: .; j_gene: TRBJ1-2; abundance: .; v_gene: TRBV19; CDR3aa: CASRPTGIDGYTF; CDR3nt: TGTGCCAGTAGACCAACAGGAATCGACGGCTACACCTTC